This T cell receptor beta chain is drawn from a study of shared clonotypes between healthy human individuals. Overall study context: CD4 naive and memory got three plates each, CD8 naive two, CD8 memory one.

Generated by immunoSEQ multiplex PCR, the TCRdb table keeps only in-frame clones and is missing some. Of some 2,000,000 clones in the sample, roughly 94% were seen once. The CDR3 loop spans 14 amino acids. V was shortened by 0 bases and J by 5 bases, with 12 bases between the two germline ends. Germline V gene data show CDR1 as SGDLS and CDR2 as YYNGEE. Naive CD8 cells lacked CD45RO, underwent positive selection for CCR7 and left out terminally differentiated effector memory CD45RA+ cells. Those who donated were healthy HIV-negative adults, with no recent acute infections or vaccinations reported. The sequence was obtained from a man younger than 35 in good health. The chain joins TRBV9 to TRBJ2-7, with D possibly TRBD1 on 6 matching bases. The source material was naive CD8+ T cells sorted from blood. This CDR3 reads CASSVGGQRHEQYF. The CDR3 nucleotides are TGTGCCAGCAGCGTAGGAGGACAGAGACACGAGCAGTACTTC.